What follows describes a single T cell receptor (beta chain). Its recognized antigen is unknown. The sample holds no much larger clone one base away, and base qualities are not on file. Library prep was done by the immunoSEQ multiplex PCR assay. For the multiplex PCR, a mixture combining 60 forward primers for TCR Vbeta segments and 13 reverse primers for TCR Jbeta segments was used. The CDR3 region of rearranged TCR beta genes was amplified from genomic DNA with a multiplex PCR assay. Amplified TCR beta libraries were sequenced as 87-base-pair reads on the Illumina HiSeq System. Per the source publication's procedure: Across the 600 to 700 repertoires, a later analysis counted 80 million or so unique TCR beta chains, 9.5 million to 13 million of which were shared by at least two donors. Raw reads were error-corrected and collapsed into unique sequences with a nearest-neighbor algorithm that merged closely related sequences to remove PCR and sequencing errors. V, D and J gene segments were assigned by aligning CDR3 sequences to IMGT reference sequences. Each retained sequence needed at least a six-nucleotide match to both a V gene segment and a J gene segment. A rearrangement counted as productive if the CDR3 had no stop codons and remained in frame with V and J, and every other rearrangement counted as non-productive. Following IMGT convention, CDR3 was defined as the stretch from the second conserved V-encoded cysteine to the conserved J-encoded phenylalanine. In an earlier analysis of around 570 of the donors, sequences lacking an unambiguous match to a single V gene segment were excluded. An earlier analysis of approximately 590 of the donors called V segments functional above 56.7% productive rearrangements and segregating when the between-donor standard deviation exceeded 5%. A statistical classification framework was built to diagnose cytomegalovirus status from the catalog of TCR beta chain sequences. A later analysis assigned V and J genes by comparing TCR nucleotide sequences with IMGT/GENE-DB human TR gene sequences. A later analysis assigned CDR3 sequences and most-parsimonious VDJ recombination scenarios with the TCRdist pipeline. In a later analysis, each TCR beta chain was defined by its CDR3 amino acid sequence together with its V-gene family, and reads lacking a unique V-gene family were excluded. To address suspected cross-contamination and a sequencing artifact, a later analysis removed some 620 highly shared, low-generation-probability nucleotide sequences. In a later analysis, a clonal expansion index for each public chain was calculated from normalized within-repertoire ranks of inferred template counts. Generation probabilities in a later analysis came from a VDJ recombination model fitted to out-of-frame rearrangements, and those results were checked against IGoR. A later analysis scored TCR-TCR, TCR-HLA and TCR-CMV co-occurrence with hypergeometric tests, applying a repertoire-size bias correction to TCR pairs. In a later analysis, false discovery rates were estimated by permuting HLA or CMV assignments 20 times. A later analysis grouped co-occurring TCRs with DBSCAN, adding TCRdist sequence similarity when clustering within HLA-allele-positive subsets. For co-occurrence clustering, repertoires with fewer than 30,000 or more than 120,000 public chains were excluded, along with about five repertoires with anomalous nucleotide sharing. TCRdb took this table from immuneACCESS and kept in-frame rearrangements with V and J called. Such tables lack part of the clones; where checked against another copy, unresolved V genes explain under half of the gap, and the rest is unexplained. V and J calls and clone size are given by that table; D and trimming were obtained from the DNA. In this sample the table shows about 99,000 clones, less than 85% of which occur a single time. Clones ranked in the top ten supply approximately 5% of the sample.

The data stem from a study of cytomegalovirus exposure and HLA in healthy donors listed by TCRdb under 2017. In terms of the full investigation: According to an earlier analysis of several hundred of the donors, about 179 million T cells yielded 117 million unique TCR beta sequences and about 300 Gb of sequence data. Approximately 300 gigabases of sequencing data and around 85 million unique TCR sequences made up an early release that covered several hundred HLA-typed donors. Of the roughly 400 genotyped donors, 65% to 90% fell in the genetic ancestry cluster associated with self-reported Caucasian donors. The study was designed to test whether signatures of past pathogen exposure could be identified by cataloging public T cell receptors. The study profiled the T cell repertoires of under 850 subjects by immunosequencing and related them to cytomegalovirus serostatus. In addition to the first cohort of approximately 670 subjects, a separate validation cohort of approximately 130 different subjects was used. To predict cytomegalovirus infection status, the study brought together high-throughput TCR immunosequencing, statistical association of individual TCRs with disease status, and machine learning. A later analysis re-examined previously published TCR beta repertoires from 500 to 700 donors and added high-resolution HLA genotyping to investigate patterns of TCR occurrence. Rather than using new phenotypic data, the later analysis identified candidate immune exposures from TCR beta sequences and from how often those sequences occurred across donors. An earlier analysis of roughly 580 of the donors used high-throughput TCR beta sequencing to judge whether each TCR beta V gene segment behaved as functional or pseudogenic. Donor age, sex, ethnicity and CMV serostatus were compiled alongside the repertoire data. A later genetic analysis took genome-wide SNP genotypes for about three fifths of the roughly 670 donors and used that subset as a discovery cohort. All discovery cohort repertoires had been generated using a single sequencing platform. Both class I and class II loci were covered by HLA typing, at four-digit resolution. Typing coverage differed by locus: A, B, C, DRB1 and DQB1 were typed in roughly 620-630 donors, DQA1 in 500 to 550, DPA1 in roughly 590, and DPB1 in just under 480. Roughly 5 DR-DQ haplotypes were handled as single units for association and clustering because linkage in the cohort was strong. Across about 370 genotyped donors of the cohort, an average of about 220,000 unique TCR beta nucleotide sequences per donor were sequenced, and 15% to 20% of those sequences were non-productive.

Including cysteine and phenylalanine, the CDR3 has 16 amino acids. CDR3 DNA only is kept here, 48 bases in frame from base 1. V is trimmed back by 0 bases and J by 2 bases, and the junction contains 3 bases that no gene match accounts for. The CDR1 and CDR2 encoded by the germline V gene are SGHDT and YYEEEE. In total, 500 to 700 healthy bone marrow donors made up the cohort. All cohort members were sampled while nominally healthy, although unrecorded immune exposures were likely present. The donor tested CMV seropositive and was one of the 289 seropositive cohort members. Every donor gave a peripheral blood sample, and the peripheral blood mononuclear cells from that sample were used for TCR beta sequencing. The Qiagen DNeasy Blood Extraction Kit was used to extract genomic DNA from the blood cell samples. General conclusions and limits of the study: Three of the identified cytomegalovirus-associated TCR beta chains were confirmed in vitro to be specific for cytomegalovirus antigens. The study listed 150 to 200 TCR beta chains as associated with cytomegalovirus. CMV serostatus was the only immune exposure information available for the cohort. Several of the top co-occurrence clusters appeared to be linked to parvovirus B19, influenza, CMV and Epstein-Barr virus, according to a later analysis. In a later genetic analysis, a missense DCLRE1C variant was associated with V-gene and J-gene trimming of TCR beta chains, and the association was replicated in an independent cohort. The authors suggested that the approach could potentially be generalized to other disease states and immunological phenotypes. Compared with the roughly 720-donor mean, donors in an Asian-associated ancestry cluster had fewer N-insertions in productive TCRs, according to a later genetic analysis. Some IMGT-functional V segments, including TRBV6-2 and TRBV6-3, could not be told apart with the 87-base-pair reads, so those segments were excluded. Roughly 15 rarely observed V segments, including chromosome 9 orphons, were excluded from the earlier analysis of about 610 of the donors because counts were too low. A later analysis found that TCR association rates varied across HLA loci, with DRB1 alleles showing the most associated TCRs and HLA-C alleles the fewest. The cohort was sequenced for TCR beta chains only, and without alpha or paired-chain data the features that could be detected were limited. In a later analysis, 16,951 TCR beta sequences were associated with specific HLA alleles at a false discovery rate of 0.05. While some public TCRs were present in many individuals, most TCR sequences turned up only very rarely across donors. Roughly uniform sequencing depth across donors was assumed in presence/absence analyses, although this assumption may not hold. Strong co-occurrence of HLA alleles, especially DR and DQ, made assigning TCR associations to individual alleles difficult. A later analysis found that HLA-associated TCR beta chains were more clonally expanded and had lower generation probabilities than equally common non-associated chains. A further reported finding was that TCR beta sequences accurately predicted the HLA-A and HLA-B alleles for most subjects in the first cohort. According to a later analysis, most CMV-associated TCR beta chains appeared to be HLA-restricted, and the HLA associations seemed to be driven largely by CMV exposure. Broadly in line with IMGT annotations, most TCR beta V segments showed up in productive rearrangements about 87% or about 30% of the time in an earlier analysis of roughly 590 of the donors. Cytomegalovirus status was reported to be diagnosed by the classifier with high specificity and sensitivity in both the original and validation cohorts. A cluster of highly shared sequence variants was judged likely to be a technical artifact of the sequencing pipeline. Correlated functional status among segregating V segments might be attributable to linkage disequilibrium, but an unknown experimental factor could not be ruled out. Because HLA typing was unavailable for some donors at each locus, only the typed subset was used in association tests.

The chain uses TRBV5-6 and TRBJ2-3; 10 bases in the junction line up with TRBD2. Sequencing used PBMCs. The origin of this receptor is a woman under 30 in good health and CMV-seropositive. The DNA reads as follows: TGTGCCAGCAGCTTGGAGCTAGCGGGGGTCACAGATACGCAGTATTTT. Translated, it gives CASSLELAGVTDTQYF.